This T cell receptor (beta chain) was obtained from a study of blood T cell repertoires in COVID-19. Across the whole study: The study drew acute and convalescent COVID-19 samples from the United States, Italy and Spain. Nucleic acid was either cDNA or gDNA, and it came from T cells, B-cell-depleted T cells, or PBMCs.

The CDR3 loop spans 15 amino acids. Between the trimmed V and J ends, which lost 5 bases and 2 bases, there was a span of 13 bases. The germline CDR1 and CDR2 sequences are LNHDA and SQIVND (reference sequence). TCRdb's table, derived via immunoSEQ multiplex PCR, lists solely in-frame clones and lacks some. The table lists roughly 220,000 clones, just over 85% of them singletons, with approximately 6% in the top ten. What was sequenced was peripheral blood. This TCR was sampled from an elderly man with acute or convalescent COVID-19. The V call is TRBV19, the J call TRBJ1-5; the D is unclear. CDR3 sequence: CASSYTRRGNQPQHF. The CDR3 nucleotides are TGTGCCAGTAGTTACACCCGTCGGGGCAATCAGCCCCAGCATTTT.